A selection of T cell receptor beta chains follows, all from one sample in a study of blood T cell repertoires in COVID-19. Data came from immunoSEQ multiplex PCR; TCRdb stores just in-frame clones and leaves some out. The table lists 100,000 to 150,000 clones, about 85% of them singletons. Specimen: peripheral blood. Receptors were obtained from a man aged 65 to 85 with acute or convalescent COVID-19. Each CDR3 is given with its conserved first and last residue. D genes are given only for firm matches. The size entry is marked missing in some rows and otherwise reads once, few, many or a size class.

d_call | j_call | clone_size | v_call | cdr3_nt | cdr3_aa
TRBD1 | TRBJ1-2 | few | TRBV5-1 | TGCGCCAGCAGCCCGGGACAGAGGTATGGCTACACCTTC | CASSPGQRYGYTF
TRBD1 | TRBJ1-4 | NA | TRBV5-8 | TGTGCCAGCAGCCCCCGACAGGGCCGTCATGAAAAACTGTTTTTT | CASSPRQGRHEKLFF
NA | TRBJ2-3 | NA | TRBV11-2 | TGTGCCAGCAGTTTGGGGCAGTTCACAGATACGCAGTATTTT | CASSLGQFTDTQYF
NA | TRBJ1-2 | NA | TRBV14 | TGTGCCAGCAGCCAAAACCGGGGGGTCTATGGCTACACCTTC | CASSQNRGVYGYTF
TRBD2 | TRBJ2-7 | NA | TRBV5-1 | TGCGCCAGCAGCCAAACTAGCGGGGGGATTGGCGAGCAGTACTTC | CASSQTSGGIGEQYF
NA | TRBJ2-1 | NA | TRBV14 | TGTGCCAGCAGCCAAGATAGCGGCTGGGGCAATGAGCAGTTCTTC | CASSQDSGWGNEQFF
TRBD1 | TRBJ1-2 | NA | TRBV6-6 | TGTGCCAGCAGTCTCGAACGAAACACCGGGACAGGGATCTATGGCTACACCTTC | CASSLERNTGTGIYGYTF
NA | TRBJ1-1 | few | TRBV19 | TGTGCCAGTAGTATAGTTTCGGAGGGCACTGAAGCTTTCTTT | CASSIVSEGTEAFF
TRBD1 | TRBJ2-7 | NA | TRBV11-1 | TGTGCCAGCACCTCCCGAGGGACAGGCCGCACGGGCGAGCAGTACTTC | CASTSRGTGRTGEQYF
NA | TRBJ2-7 | NA | TRBV7-2 | TGTGCCAGCAGCCTAGGCGGCCTTTACGAGCAGTACTTC | CASSLGGLYEQYF
TRBD1 | TRBJ2-7 | NA | TRBV7-8 | TGTGCCAGCAGGGGACAGGGGGCGGTTGGCGAGCAGTACTTC | CASRGQGAVGEQYF
TRBD1 | TRBJ1-2 | NA | TRBV19 | TGTGCCAGTACCCGCCAGGAGGCAGGGGGCAGGTATGGCTACACCTTC | CASTRQEAGGRYGYTF
NA | TRBJ2-7 | NA | TRBV6-1 | TGTGCCAGCAGAGGGGGTTACGAGCAGTACTTC | CASRGGYEQYF
TRBD1 | TRBJ1-2 | NA | TRBV30 | TGTGCCTGGAGTGACACCGGGGGACAGGCGGGAGGCTACACCTTC | CAWSDTGGQAGGYTF
TRBD2 | TRBJ2-3 | NA | TRBV9 | TGTGCCAGCAGCGTAGTTAGCGGGGCTTTCGCAGATACGCAGTATTTT | CASSVVSGAFADTQYF
NA | TRBJ2-1 | NA | TRBV4-1 | TGCGCCAGCAGCCAAGTGGGGGCCGATGAGCAGTTCTTC | CASSQVGADEQFF
TRBD1 | TRBJ1-2 | NA | TRBV20-1 | TGCAGTGCTAGTGCTCCGGGACAGGGGAACTATGGCTACACCTTC | CSASAPGQGNYGYTF
TRBD1 | TRBJ1-6 | NA | TRBV19 | TGTGCCAGTAGTGTCGGGACAGGGAGAGGACCCCTCCACTTT | CASSVGTGRGPLHF
TRBD1 | TRBJ1-2 | few | TRBV28 | TGTGCCAGCAGGCCGGCCGACAGGGGGGACTATGGCTACACCTTC | CASRPADRGDYGYTF
TRBD1 | TRBJ1-2 | NA | TRBV29-1 | TGCAGCGCGGACAGGGGTATCTATGGCTACACCTTC | CSADRGIYGYTF
NA | TRBJ1-4 | few | TRBV7-9 | TGTGCCAGCAGCTTGCCGGGAGAAAAACTGTTTTTT | CASSLPGEKLFF
TRBD1 | TRBJ1-5 | NA | TRBV5-5 | TGTGCCAGCAGCTCCAGGGGGGAGGCCAATCAGCCCCAGCATTTT | CASSSRGEANQPQHF
NA | TRBJ1-4 | NA | TRBV4-1 | TGCGCCAGCAGCCCTAGGGGAGGGAATGCGGAAAAACTGTTTTTT | CASSPRGGNAEKLFF
NA | TRBJ1-2 | NA | TRBV5-1 | TGCGCCAGCAGCTTTATAGTTTCAAACTATGGCTACACCTTC | CASSFIVSNYGYTF
NA | TRBJ1-5 | NA | TRBV28 | TGTGCCAGCAGTTTATACAGCACCTCTAGCAATCAGCCCCAGCATTTT | CASSLYSTSSNQPQHF
NA | TRBJ2-1 | NA | TRBV10-3 | TGTGCCATCAGTGAGTCTGGCCAATACAATGAGCAGTTCTTC | CAISESGQYNEQFF
TRBD1 | TRBJ1-5 | NA | TRBV28 | TGTGCCAGCAGTCTCCTGAACAGGGGGATGGACAATCAGCCCCAGCATTTT | CASSLLNRGMDNQPQHF
TRBD2 | TRBJ2-7 | NA | TRBV10-3 | TGTGCCGTCAAGCGGGGGGCGTCCTCCTACGAGCAGTACTTC | CAVKRGASSYEQYF
TRBD1 | TRBJ1-6 | few | TRBV7-2 | TGTGCCAGCAGCCGCCGAGGACAGGGAGGACCCCTCCACTTT | CASSRRGQGGPLHF
NA | TRBJ1-1 | once | TRBV6-4 | TGTGCCAGCAGTGGGACGCCGGACAGGAACACTGAAGCTTTCTTT | CASSGTPDRNTEAFF
NA | TRBJ2-7 | NA | TRBV3-1/TRBV3-2 | TGTGCCAGCAGCCAGTCGTCGGCAGGGGACGAGCAGTACTTC | CASSQSSAGDEQYF
TRBD2 | TRBJ2-5 | NA | TRBV7-9 | TGTGCCAGCAGCCGAGGGACTAGCGGGAGGGAGACCCAGTACTTC | CASSRGTSGRETQYF
NA | TRBJ1-2 | NA | TRBV6-1 | TGTGCCAGCAGTGCGATACCCAGCCGGCGGGGCCACTATGGCTACACCTTC | CASSAIPSRRGHYGYTF
NA | TRBJ1-5 | NA | TRBV2 | TGTGCCAGCAGTGACCAGGTTAGTCAGCCCCAGCATTTT | CASSDQVSQPQHF
TRBD1 | TRBJ1-4 | NA | TRBV6-1 | TGTGCCAGCAGTGCCCGACAGGGTGCAACTAATGAAAAACTGTTTTTT | CASSARQGATNEKLFF
NA | TRBJ1-1 | NA | TRBV10-3 | TGTGCCATCAGTCCGGGGACTGAAGCTTTCTTT | CAISPGTEAFF
NA | TRBJ2-7 | NA | TRBV28 | TGTGCCAGCAGTTTAGCAGGATCCTACGAGCAGTACTTC | CASSLAGSYEQYF
NA | TRBJ1-6 | NA | TRBV28 | TGTGCCAGCAGTTTGAGGGTTTCACCCCTCCACTTT | CASSLRVSPLHF
TRBD1 | TRBJ1-2 | few | TRBV7-2 | TGTGCCAGCAGCTCAAGTTCAGACAGGGGTTATGGCTACACCTTC | CASSSSSDRGYGYTF
TRBD1 | TRBJ1-6 | NA | TRBV18 | TGTGCCAGCTCACCCCGACAGGGGGATACTTATTCACCCCTCCACTTT | CASSPRQGDTYSPLHF